One TCR beta chain is described in this entry. Its antigen is undetermined. The sample is drawn from a study of molecular identifiers for immune sequencing clone quantification. Study conclusions and caveats: In naive cells, under 1% of molecules belonged to clones above 20 RNA copies, against over 97% in effector cells.

In germline, CDR1 is KGHSH, CDR2 LQKENI. There are 15 residues in the CDR3. Trimming left V 0 bases short and J 1 base short, with 8 bases between. From the PCR reads, TCRdb called clonotypes with MiXCR, one entry per CDR3 protein. The data hold 350,000 or so distinct CDR3 sequences, with about a fifth observed a single time. Researchers sorted naive CD8 T cells as cells that were CD8+CD4-CCR7+CD45RA+. The chain has TRBV18 and TRBJ2-3; D may be TRBD2 (5 bases). The sequenced material came from naive CD8+ T cells from blood, with Jurkat cell RNA spiked in. Indicated subset: FACS-sorted CD8+CD4-CCR7+CD45RA+ naive T cells. This receptor was obtained from a human donor in good health. Some libraries in this study had Jurkat cell RNA spiked in. CDR3 residues: CASSPPFGGTDTQYF. The CDR3 DNA is TGTGCCAGCTCACCACCGTTCGGGGGCACAGATACGCAGTATTTT. Complete variable domain (other parts from reference TRBV18 and TRBJ2-3): NAGVMQNPRHLVRRRGQEARLRCSPMKGHSHVYWYRQLPEEGLKFMVYLQKENIIDESGMPKERFSAEFPKEGPSILRIQQVVRGDSAAYFCASSPPFGGTDTQYFGPGTRLTVL.